The 4 T cell receptor beta chains below were found in one sample sequenced in a study of T cells in Graves' hyperthyroidism and ophthalmopathy. TCR beta CDR3 regions were amplified from RNA transcripts. The study used the HTBI primer set for a first-round RT-PCR of the TCR CDR3. From the multiplex PCR reads, TCRdb called clonotypes with MiXCR, one entry per CDR3 protein. This table has 530,000 or so distinct CDR3 sequences, around 22% appearing once. The sample comprised blood. The receptors stem from a woman in her twenties or thirties with Graves' ophthalmopathy.

CDR3 protein: CASSTGLGGIGQYF. CDR3 DNA: TGTGCCAGCAGTACGGGACTTGGGGGGATCGGGCAGTACTTC. The chain uses TRBV28 and TRBJ2-7, with D maybe TRBD2 (6 bases). Germline V gene data show CDR1 as MDHEN and CDR2 as SYDVKM. V was clipped by 5 bases and J by 9 bases, with 20 bases between them. The CDR3 covers 14 residues.

This clonotype appeared many times. The V call is TRBV19, the J call TRBJ2-5, with a weak D call TRBD1 (5 bases). There are 15 residues in the CDR3. Germline V gene sequence: CDR1 LNHDA, CDR2 SQIVND (reference sequence). V lost 3 bases to trimming and J lost 0 bases, with 11 bases between them. The CDR3 reads CASSIAAGYQETQYF. CDR3 nucleotide sequence: TGTGCCAGTAGTATTGCGGCAGGGTACCAAGAGACCCAGTACTTC.

This chain joins TRBV6-1 and TRBJ1-1, with TRBD1 identical over 9 bases. This CDR3 contains 13 residues. The germline gives CDR1 MNHNS, CDR2 SASEGT. Germline trimming cut 1 base from V and 9 bases from J; bases unmatched to any gene: 3. The chain's CDR3 is CASSEGGTGKAFF. In DNA, the CDR3 is TGTGCCAGCAGTGAAGGGGGGACAGGGAAAGCTTTCTTT.

This clonotype was recorded at least ten times. The rearrangement uses TRBV2 and TRBJ1-1; tentative D call: TRBD1 (5 bases). Germline V gene sequence: CDR1 SNHLY, CDR2 FYNNEI. CDR3 length equals 14 residues. Trimming pared 7 bases from V and 4 bases from J, leaving 16 bases between. CDR3: CASIGAAWSTEAFF. Written as DNA, the CDR3 is TGTGCCAGCATCGGGGCCGCGTGGTCCACTGAAGCTTTCTTT.